A selection of T cell receptor beta chains follows, all from one sample in a study of T cell responses to AZD1222 COVID-19 vaccine. Measured with immunoSEQ multiplex PCR; TCRdb has only the in-frame clones, and not every one. This table has around 130,000 clones, over 75% appearing once. The starting material was peripheral blood, obtained on day 0 of AZD1222 vaccination. The receptors derive from an adult in good health. Each CDR3 is given without its conserved first and last residue. The order of the fields is D gene, J gene, V gene, CDR3 protein. The D gene is left open where the match is weak.

NA	TRBJ1-2	TRBV7-2	ASSLHSAGYGYT
NA	TRBJ1-1	TRBV30	AWSVRWGASEAF
NA	TRBJ1-5	TRBV7-2	ASSLEAGYSNQPQH
TRBD2	TRBJ2-7	TRBV7-9	ASSVPGGGIDEQY
TRBD2	TRBJ2-1	TRBV29-1	SVRTSGTFFSSYNEQF
NA	TRBJ1-1	TRBV7-8	ASNSIGTKNTEAF
NA	TRBJ2-7	TRBV7-2	ASSFRGEYEQY
NA	TRBJ2-3	TRBV7-9	ASSLDRETSTQY
NA	TRBJ1-2	TRBV7-9	ASSLAANYGYT
NA	TRBJ2-7	TRBV4-2	ASSHRGGSSYEQY
NA	TRBJ1-2	TRBV27	ASSLLADHGYT
NA	TRBJ2-3	TRBV7-8	ASSYLPDTQY
NA	TRBJ2-3	TRBV18	ASSPGGTQY
NA	TRBJ1-2	TRBV28	ASSLEGLFNYGYT
NA	TRBJ2-4	TRBV14	ASSQALTGAGRNIQY
TRBD2	TRBJ2-7	TRBV6-2/TRBV6-3	ASSLTSGGYEQY
TRBD1	TRBJ2-1	TRBV4-1	ASSQVTGINEQF
NA	TRBJ1-5	TRBV4-2	ASSQATLGDTNQPQH
NA	TRBJ2-7	TRBV13	ASSLGSSSLTYEQY
NA	TRBJ2-3	TRBV15	ATRRGAGDDTQY
NA	TRBJ1-6	TRBV7-2	ASSSDSNSPLH
NA	TRBJ1-1	TRBV30	AWIHRRKNTEAF
NA	TRBJ1-2	TRBV5-5	ASSLEGNYGYT
TRBD1	TRBJ2-2	TRBV12-5	ASGLVVGQGTGELF
NA	TRBJ1-6	TRBV25-1	ASSKSGTNSPLH
TRBD1	TRBJ1-4	TRBV23-1	ASSQSGTGFEKLF
TRBD1	TRBJ1-3	TRBV29-1	SVYGTDSGNTIY
NA	TRBJ1-2	TRBV7-2	ASSLGQGKNYGYT
TRBD1	TRBJ2-1	TRBV27	ASSPGTGYNEQF
TRBD1	TRBJ1-1	TRBV5-1	ASSPTGQRNTEAF
TRBD1	TRBJ1-2	TRBV10-3	AISDEPGQGAIGYT
TRBD2	TRBJ2-1	TRBV27	ASRGLAGGGNEQF
NA	TRBJ1-4	TRBV19	ASSTGTEDNEKLF
TRBD1	TRBJ2-7	TRBV11-1	ASSPRFGGTVHEQY
NA	TRBJ2-5	TRBV29-1	SVDPHSRVGETQY
TRBD2	TRBJ2-7	TRBV7-2	ASSGLAGYEQY
TRBD2	TRBJ2-2	TRBV4-1	ASSQGGSAGELF
TRBD1	TRBJ1-2	TRBV5-8	ASSPPGQKFYGYT
NA	TRBJ1-1	TRBV6-5	ASSPREGSDTEAF
TRBD1	TRBJ2-7	TRBV6-5	ASRVQGAVEQY